A selection of T cell receptor beta chains follows, all from one sample in a study of PD-1 blockade in classical Hodgkin lymphoma. The protocol was immunoSEQ multiplex PCR, while the TCRdb copy is restricted to in-frame clones and leaves out a portion. The repertoire has some 28,000 clones, 70% to 90% of them found once; the top ten carry 0.35%. What was sequenced was CD4+ T cells from blood. The origin of the receptors is a human donor with classical Hodgkin lymphoma. The CDR3 runs from the conserved cysteine through the conserved F or W. D genes are given only for firm matches. Size is omitted from some rows. Given values are once, few, many or a class for expanded clones.

v_call	clone_size	d_call	j_call	cdr3_aa	cdr3_nt
TRBV19	.	.	TRBJ1-2	CATSRGELNYGYTF	TGTGCCACCTCAAGAGGCGAGCTTAACTATGGCTACACCTTC
TRBV28	.	TRBD1	TRBJ1-1	CASSSTGGIAEAFF	TGTGCCAGCAGTTCGACAGGGGGTATCGCTGAAGCTTTCTTT
TRBV7-2	.	.	TRBJ2-7	CASSLGPGYSYEQYF	TGTGCCAGCAGCTTAGGTCCAGGGTACTCCTACGAGCAGTACTTC
TRBV6-1	once	.	TRBJ2-1	CASRLYYEQFF	TGTGCCAGCAGACTTTACTATGAGCAGTTCTTC
TRBV27	.	TRBD2	TRBJ2-3	CASSLGIAGVTDTQYF	TGTGCCAGCAGTTTGGGGATAGCGGGGGTCACAGATACGCAGTATTTT
TRBV9	.	.	TRBJ1-2	CASSRENYGYTF	TGTGCCAGCAGCAGGGAAAACTATGGCTACACCTTC
TRBV18	.	TRBD1	TRBJ2-7	CASSPTGGAEQYF	TGTGCCAGCTCTCCAACAGGGGGCGCCGAGCAGTACTTC
TRBV7-2	.	.	TRBJ2-1	CASSPRLLSYNEQFF	TGTGCCAGCAGCCCGAGACTACTCTCCTACAATGAGCAGTTCTTC
TRBV20-1	.	.	TRBJ2-2	CSARDTGELFF	TGCAGTGCTAGGGATACCGGGGAGCTGTTTTTT
TRBV9	.	.	TRBJ2-3	CASSVVGGSTDTQYF	TGTGCCAGCAGCGTAGTTGGCGGAAGCACAGATACGCAGTATTTT
TRBV28	.	.	TRBJ2-7	CASRQATEQYF	TGTGCCAGCAGACAGGCAACCGAGCAGTACTTC
TRBV5-1	.	TRBD2	TRBJ2-7	CASSLGAGGLDEQYF	TGCGCCAGCAGCTTGGGAGCGGGAGGTCTTGACGAGCAGTACTTC
TRBV9	.	.	TRBJ2-5	CASSPDPLGSQETQYF	TGTGCCAGCAGCCCCGACCCCCTGGGATCCCAAGAGACCCAGTACTTC
TRBV7-2	.	TRBD1	TRBJ2-7	CASSWDRAYEQYF	TGTGCCAGCAGTTGGGACAGAGCTTACGAGCAGTACTTC
TRBV2	.	.	TRBJ2-1	CASSTDLNEQFF	TGTGCCAGCAGCACGGACTTAAATGAGCAGTTCTTC
TRBV29-1	.	TRBD1	TRBJ2-7	CSVGQGTYEQYF	TGCAGCGTTGGACAGGGTACCTACGAGCAGTACTTC
TRBV7-2	.	.	TRBJ2-7	CASSLDRQTYEQYF	TGTGCCAGCAGCTTAGACAGGCAAACCTACGAGCAGTACTTC
TRBV6-6	.	.	TRBJ2-7	CASSYLQETGEQYF	TGTGCCAGCAGTTACCTCCAGGAGACGGGAGAGCAGTACTTC
TRBV7-7	.	TRBD1	TRBJ2-3	CASSLGGTGDTQYF	TGTGCCAGCAGCTTAGGGGGGACAGGGGATACGCAGTATTTT
TRBV28	.	TRBD1	TRBJ1-1	CASSFQGAWLTNTEAFF	TGTGCCAGCAGTTTTCAGGGGGCATGGTTAACGAACACTGAAGCTTTCTTT
TRBV28	.	TRBD2	TRBJ2-7	CASSSAGLAAEQYF	TGTGCCAGCAGTTCGGCGGGACTAGCGGCCGAGCAGTACTTC
TRBV1	.	.	TRBJ1-2	CTSLAGPHGYTF	TGCACCAGCCTCGCCGGGCCTCATGGCTACACCTTC
TRBV9	.	TRBD1	TRBJ2-2	CASRPGTGYTGELFF	TGTGCCAGCAGGCCCGGGACAGGATACACCGGGGAGCTGTTTTTT
TRBV13	.	.	TRBJ1-3	CASSLLDHTIYF	TGTGCCAGCAGCTTACTGGACCACACCATATATTTT
TRBV5-4	.	.	TRBJ2-7	CASSFGTRSYEQYF	TGTGCCAGCAGCTTCGGGACCCGCTCCTACGAGCAGTACTTC
TRBV5-1	.	TRBD1	TRBJ2-5	CASSSSGTGIETQYF	TGCGCCAGCAGCTCCTCCGGGACAGGGATAGAGACCCAGTACTTC
TRBV6-5	.	TRBD2	TRBJ2-3	CASRGLAGVTDTQYF	TGTGCCAGCAGGGGACTAGCGGGAGTCACAGATACGCAGTATTTT
TRBV5-1	once	.	TRBJ2-1	CASSFEGAQSYNEQFF	TGCGCCAGCAGCTTTGAAGGAGCCCAATCCTACAATGAGCAGTTCTTC
TRBV10-1	.	TRBD1	TRBJ2-5	CASSAGGEETQYF	TGCGCCAGCAGCGCAGGGGGCGAAGAGACCCAGTACTTC
TRBV9	.	TRBD1	TRBJ1-4	CASSVAPTGGSEKLFF	TGTGCCAGCAGCGTTGCCCCCACAGGGGGTAGTGAAAAACTGTTTTTT
TRBV9	.	.	TRBJ2-5	CASSVDGRVTQYF	TGTGCCAGCAGCGTAGACGGGAGAGTAACCCAGTACTTC
TRBV18	.	.	TRBJ2-7	CASSPGIYEQYF	TGTGCCAGCTCACCAGGGATCTACGAGCAGTACTTC
TRBV19	.	TRBD1	TRBJ2-3	CASSIGTGGTSTDTQYF	TGTGCCAGTAGTATAGGAACAGGGGGAACTAGCACAGATACGCAGTATTTT
TRBV6-1	.	.	TRBJ1-3	CASSDEGGNPFNTIYF	TGTGCCAGCAGTGACGAAGGCGGAAACCCTTTCAACACCATATATTTT
TRBV6-6	once	TRBD2	TRBJ2-1	CASRTSGGYNEQFF	TGTGCCAGCAGGACTAGCGGGGGGTACAATGAGCAGTTCTTC
TRBV6-6	.	TRBD1	TRBJ2-1	CASIPSGTVNEQFF	TGTGCCAGCATCCCTTCCGGGACAGTCAATGAGCAGTTCTTC
TRBV7-2	.	TRBD2	TRBJ2-7	CASSLEGGPYEQYF	TGTGCCAGCAGCTTGGAGGGAGGGCCCTACGAGCAGTACTTC
TRBV6-1	.	TRBD1	TRBJ2-1	CASSADRRNEQFF	TGTGCCAGCAGTGCGGACAGGCGGAATGAGCAGTTCTTC
TRBV7-2	.	TRBD1	TRBJ1-6	CATGQGNNSPLHF	TGTGCTACCGGACAGGGGAATAATTCACCCCTCCACTTT
TRBV18	.	TRBD1	TRBJ1-1	CASSPDGTGATEAFF	TGTGCCAGCTCACCAGACGGGACAGGAGCTACTGAAGCTTTCTTT
TRBV5-1	.	TRBD1	TRBJ1-1	CASSTGANTEAFF	TGCGCCAGCAGCACAGGGGCGAACACTGAAGCTTTCTTT
TRBV6-6	.	TRBD2	TRBJ2-1	CASSLVAGGPVDEQFF	TGTGCCAGCAGTTTGGTAGCGGGAGGGCCTGTCGATGAGCAGTTCTTC
TRBV5-1	.	.	TRBJ2-3	CASSLDHTDTQYF	TGCGCCAGCAGCTTGGACCACACAGATACGCAGTATTTT
TRBV29-1	.	.	TRBJ2-1	CSAIRDFTQVEFF	TGCAGCGCCATAAGGGACTTCACTCAAGTCGAGTTCTTC
TRBV11-3	.	TRBD1	TRBJ2-1	CASSLEGQSSAYNEQFF	TGTGCCAGCAGCTTAGAGGGACAGTCGAGCGCCTACAATGAGCAGTTCTTC
TRBV6-6	once	TRBD1	TRBJ2-5	CASTETGLETQYF	TGTGCCAGCACCGAGACAGGGCTAGAGACCCAGTACTTC
TRBV2	.	TRBD2	TRBJ2-1	CASSEASETSGLGNEQFF	TGTGCCAGCAGTGAAGCGTCCGAGACTAGCGGACTGGGGAATGAGCAGTTCTTC
TRBV7-2	.	TRBD2	TRBJ2-7	CASSSSGPYEQYF	TGTGCCAGCAGCTCTAGCGGACCCTACGAGCAGTACTTC
TRBV5-4	.	.	TRBJ1-2	CASSSSGSTGINYGYTF	TGTGCCAGCAGCTCTAGTGGTAGTACAGGGATTAACTATGGCTACACCTTC
TRBV7-2	.	TRBD2	TRBJ2-5	CASSFTSGRSETQYF	TGTGCCAGCAGCTTTACTAGCGGGAGGTCGGAGACCCAGTACTTC
TRBV28	few	.	TRBJ1-2	CASSFPDGIDYGYTF	TGTGCCAGCAGTTTCCCGGACGGGATCGACTATGGCTACACCTTC
TRBV7-6	.	TRBD2	TRBJ2-7	CASSNLAGFSYEQYF	TGTGCCAGCAGCAATCTAGCGGGCTTCTCCTACGAGCAGTACTTC
TRBV6-1	.	.	TRBJ2-7	CASSLDRSYEQYF	TGTGCCAGCAGCCTAGACAGGTCCTACGAGCAGTACTTC
TRBV28	.	.	TRBJ1-1	CASRYLSGTEAFF	TGTGCCAGCAGGTACCTTTCGGGCACTGAAGCTTTCTTT
TRBV5-1	.	.	TRBJ1-6	CASSTDTFPSSPLHF	TGCGCCAGCAGCACCGACACATTCCCATCTTCACCCCTCCACTTT